This TCR beta chain emerged from a study of blood T cell repertoires in COVID-19. V gave up 6 bases and J gave up 4 bases; unmatched junction bases: 15. The CDR3 covers 20 residues. CDR1 is KGHDR, CDR2 SFDVKD, per germline. Clones were read by immunoSEQ multiplex PCR, and TCRdb kept only the in-frame ones, dropping some. The data contain some 230,000 clones, roughly 88% of them seen just once; the ten biggest clones take up over 2%. The receptor was derived from a man aged 25-45 years who had recovered from COVID-19. The chain links TRBV24-1 to TRBJ2-3; 16 bases are a match to TRBD2. Sequenced input: peripheral blood. The CDR3 is CATSPYPGTSGGEGADTQYF. The CDR3 bases are TGTGCCACCAGTCCATACCCAGGGACTAGCGGGGGGGAGGGGGCAGATACGCAGTATTTT.